Following are 27 T cell receptor beta chains from one sample sequenced in a study of post-analysis software for immune sequencing data. Whole-study results and caveats: Several TRBV segments (TRBV5-6, TRBV5-1 and TRBV20-1 among them) occurred more frequently in patients than in controls.

The antigens of these receptors remain unknown. Unique molecular identifiers were carried by the TCR beta cDNA libraries. TCRdb itself ran the PCR reads through MiXCR, one entry per CDR3 protein. Here the sample spans 820,000 or so distinct CDR3 sequences, roughly 50% being singletons. Input material: blood. Receptor source: a girl under 18 with multiple sclerosis.

The chain is built from TRBV6-5 and TRBJ2-7; possible D gene TRBD2, 6 bases. V was shortened by 7 bases and J by 0 bases, with 16 bases between the two germline ends. CDR1 is MNHEY, CDR2 SVGAGI, per germline. The CDR3 is made up of 15 amino acids. The CDR3 loop is CASTPGRQSSYEQYF. Written as DNA, the CDR3 is TGTGCCAGCACCCCGGGGAGGCAATCCTCCTACGAGCAGTACTTC.

This clonotype turned up a few times. The chain has TRBV20-1 and TRBJ2-5; TRBD1 agrees at 8 bases. Germline CDR1 is DFQATT and CDR2 is SNEGSKA (reference sequence). This CDR3 is built from 13 residues. The V segment lost 7 bases and the J segment 1 base; nucleotides outside the gene matches: 5. The CDR3 reads CSVTGQGQETQYF. CDR3 nucleotide sequence: TGCAGTGTTACCGGACAGGGCCAAGAGACCCAGTACTTC.

In its sample, this clonotype was seen a few times. The chain combines TRBV20-1 with TRBJ2-7; 11 bases align to TRBD2. In germline, CDR1 is DFQATT, CDR2 SNEGSKA (reference sequence). The CDR3 contains 13 residues. V shed 6 bases, J shed 2 bases, and the junction held 3 bases outside the gene matches. The CDR3 coding sequence is TGCAGTGCGCTAGCGGGAGGAGCCTACGAGCAGTACTTC. Amino acids: CSALAGGAYEQYF.

This clonotype was counted once. A junction boundary mismatches the germline segment, possibly from a read error. The chain links TRBV11-2 to TRBJ2-5; D gene uncertain. CDR1 SGHAT and CDR2 FQNNGV come from the germline V gene. This CDR3 region has 12 residues. The DNA of the CDR3 is TGTGCCAGCACCTTATCCCAGGAGACCCAGTACTTC. Translated: CASTLSQETQYF.

This clonotype was counted only a few times. The V and J genes are TRBV12-3 or TRBV12-4 and TRBJ2-4, with 13 bases matching TRBD2. The CDR3 runs 19 residues. The V segment lost 6 bases and the J segment 0 bases; nucleotides outside the gene matches: 11. The CDR3 DNA reads TGTGCCAGCAGCATAGGGACTAGCGGGGCTAAACTAGCCAAAAACATTCAGTACTTC. Encoded protein: CASSIGTSGAKLAKNIQYF.

The rearrangement joins TRBV18 to TRBJ2-4; D is perhaps TRBD1 or TRBD2 (5 bases each). V lost 2 bases and J lost 6, with 17 bases in between. Germline CDR1 and CDR2: KGHSH and LQKENI. The length of the CDR3 is 16 residues. CDR3 bases: TGTGCCAGCTCACCAGTTAGGGACGCCCGGTCAAACATTCAGTACTTC. Translating it yields CASSPVRDARSNIQYF. The full variable domain, in which reference TRBV18 and TRBJ2-4 provide the parts outside the CDR3, is NAGVMQNPRHLVRRRGQEARLRCSPMKGHSHVYWYRQLPEEGLKFMVYLQKENIIDESGMPKERFSAEFPKEGPSILRIQQVVRGDSAAYFCASSPVRDARSNIQYFGAGTRLSVL.

This clonotype has just a few counts. DNA for the CDR3: TGTGCCAGCACAGGGGCTAGCGGGAGGTATTACAATGAGCAGTTCTTC. This codes for CASTGASGRYYNEQFF. The chain has TRBV2 and TRBJ2-1; 11 bases are shared with TRBD2. Looked up from germline, CDR1 is SNHLY and CDR2 is FYNNEI. The CDR3 totals 16 residues. The V and J ends lost 7 bases and 4 bases, in that order; junction bases with no gene match: 9.

The rearrangement uses TRBV27 and TRBJ2-7, with 7 bases lining up with TRBD2. This CDR3 region has 13 residues. The germline V gene encodes CDR1 MNHEY and CDR2 SMNVEV (reference sequence). V dropped 8 bases and J dropped 0; count of bases not matched to a gene: 4. In nucleotides, the CDR3 is TGTGCCAGCCGTCGGGGGGTCTCCTACGAGCAGTACTTC. It translates to CASRRGVSYEQYF.

On this clonotype: Mismatch with germline at one junction end may stem from a read error. The V gene is TRBV5-1, the J gene TRBJ2-1, with 7 bases aligning to TRBD1. Germline V lookup: CDR1 SGHRS, CDR2 YFSETQ. This CDR3 has 17 amino acids. CDR3 nucleotides: TGCGCCAGCAGCTTGTCGGGACATATCAGGGGACAGAATGAGCAGTTCTTT. Protein sequence: CASSLSGHIRGQNEQFF.

The genes are TRBV7-3 and TRBJ2-3; D possibly matches TRBD1 or TRBD2 (5 bases each). Germline V gene data show CDR1 as SGHTA and CDR2 as FQGTGA. The V end lost 1 base, the J end lost 4 bases, and 12 bases lay between the germline ends. The CDR3 runs to 15 residues. CDR3 sequence: CASSLMGRDPDTQYF. The DNA of the CDR3 is TGTGCCAGCAGCTTAATGGGCAGGGACCCAGATACGCAGTATTTT. The full variable domain, rest sourced from reference TRBV7-3 and TRBJ2-3, is GAGVSQTPSNKVTEKGKYVELRCDPISGHTALYWYRQSLGQGPEFLIYFQGTGAADDSGLPNDRFFAVRPEGSVSTLKIQRTERGDSAVYLCASSLMGRDPDTQYFGPGTRLTVL.

The chain employs TRBV7-2 and TRBJ1-1; 11 positions agree with TRBD1. Germline V gene data show CDR1 as SGHTA and CDR2 as FQGNSA. Germline trimming cut 8 bases from V and 3 bases from J; bases unmatched to any gene: 5. CDR3 length: 14 amino acids. CDR3 bases: TGTGCCAGCCGGACAGGGGGCTGGGACACTGAAGCTTTCTTT. It yields the protein CASRTGGWDTEAFF. The whole variable domain, remainder taken from reference TRBV7-2 and TRBJ1-1, is GAGVSQSPSNKVTEKGKDVELRCDPISGHTALYWYRQSLGQGLEFLIYFQGNSAPDKSGLPSDRFSAERTGGSVSTLTIQRTQQEDSAVYLCASRTGGWDTEAFFGQGTRLTVV.

The chain combines TRBV5-1 with TRBJ2-1; unclear D gene. Trimming removed 4 bases at V and 9 bases at J, with 14 bases between. In germline, CDR1 is SGHRS, CDR2 YFSETQ. The CDR3 contains 13 residues. The CDR3 DNA sequence: TGCGCCAGCAGCCTTATTAGCTGGGGTGAGCAGTTCTTC. This codes for CASSLISWGEQFF.

This clonotype was counted a few times. This rearrangement joins TRBV9 to TRBJ2-5; TRBD2 matches 14 bases. V trimming: 4 bases; J trimming: 2 bases; junction bases outside the gene matches: 4. The germline V gene has CDR1 SGDLS and CDR2 YYNGEE. The CDR3 contains 16 residues. The CDR3 nucleotides are TGTGCCAGCAGCAGAGGACTAGCGGGGGGACAAGAGACCCAGTACTTC. Translating gives CASSRGLAGGQETQYF.

The CDR3 spells CASSETGTANYGYTF. The CDR3 coding sequence is TGTGCCAGCAGCGAAACAGGGACAGCTAACTATGGCTACACCTTC. This sequence joins TRBV7-9 and TRBJ1-2; 7 nucleotides align to TRBD1. The CDR3 loop spans 15 amino acids. V was pared by 5 bases and J by 0 bases, with 6 bases of the junction left unmatched. The V gene's germline CDR1 is SEHNR and CDR2 FQNEAQ (reference sequence). The full variable domain, completed using reference TRBV7-9 and TRBJ1-2, is DTGVSQNPRHKITKRGQNVTFRCDPISEHNRLYWYRQTLGQGPEFLTYFQNEAQLEKSRLLSDRFSAERPKGSFSTLEIQRTEQGDSAMYLCASSETGTANYGYTFGSGTRLTVV.

The chain carries TRBV20-1 and TRBJ2-5; D is tentatively TRBD1 or TRBD2 (5 bases each). V dropped 6 bases and J dropped 5 bases, with 19 bases sitting between them. The CDR3 length is 14 residues. The germline V gene encodes CDR1 DFQATT and CDR2 SNEGSKA (reference sequence). The CDR3: CSASRVGVGETQYF. The DNA for the CDR3 is TGCAGTGCATCCCGGGTGGGGGTCGGGGAGACCCAGTACTTC.

This clonotype has only one observation. The rearrangement uses TRBV7-2 and TRBJ2-1; 7 nucleotides match TRBD1. The trim removed 6 bases at V and 2 bases at J, leaving 7 bases unmatched. The CDR3 sequence is 15 residues long. Germline CDR1 and CDR2: SGHTA and FQGNSA. The CDR3 loop reads CASRRQGSTYNEQFF. The CDR3 DNA follows: TGTGCCAGCAGGCGACAGGGCTCCACCTACAATGAGCAGTTCTTC.

The chain joins TRBV12-3 or TRBV12-4 to TRBJ1-5, with 11 nucleotides matching TRBD1. V lost 6 bases and J lost 10; bases outside the gene matches: 5. This CDR3 spans 13 amino acids. CDR3 loop: CASRGTGGSPQHF. CDR3 in DNA: TGTGCCAGCAGAGGGACAGGGGGATCCCCCCAGCATTTT.

The chain combines TRBV20-1 with TRBJ2-3; TRBD1 aligns across 8 bases. Germline values: CDR1 DFQATT, CDR2 SNEGSKA (reference sequence). CDR3 length: 14 amino acids. V lost 6 bases to trimming and J lost 2 bases; unmatched junction nucleotides: 7. CDR3 protein: CSADRDWNTDTQYF. DNA of the CDR3: TGCAGTGCGGACAGGGACTGGAACACAGATACGCAGTATTTT.

The chain is built from TRBV14 and TRBJ2-7, with D hard to call. The CDR3 spans 16 residues. Germline assignment: CDR1 SGHDN and CDR2 FVKESK. Trimming took off 0 bases at V and 1 base at J, with 13 bases between the two ends. CDR3 in amino acids: CASSQDLGVGSYEQYF. The CDR3 region has the DNA TGTGCCAGCAGCCAAGATCTGGGCGTAGGTTCCTACGAGCAGTACTTC.

The chain links TRBV7-7 to TRBJ1-2; D not resolved. This CDR3 contains 18 residues. Germline V gene lookup returns CDR1 SSHAT and CDR2 FNYEAQ (reference sequence). Trimming removed 2 bases from V and 2 bases from J, with 21 bases in between. The DNA of the CDR3 is TGTGCCAGCAGCTTACAAAAAATGAAGAAAATACCCAACTATGGCTACACCTTC. Its protein product is CASSLQKMKKIPNYGYTF.

V is TRBV7-3 and J is TRBJ2-3, with a weak D call TRBD2 (5 bases). V gave up 2 bases and J gave up 5 bases, with 14 bases separating them. Germline values: CDR1 SGHTA, CDR2 FQGTGA. This CDR3 has 15 residues. This chain's CDR3 is CASSLSSSEGDTQYF. The CDR3 coding sequence is TGTGCCAGCAGCTTATCCTCCAGTGAGGGAGATACGCAGTATTTT.

The rearrangement joins TRBV4-1 to TRBJ2-4; D unresolved. The J call is doubtful: the DNA matches TRBJ2-7 better. The CDR3 sequence is 14 residues long. Germline assignment: CDR1 MGHRA and CDR2 YSYEKL. CDR3 residues: CASSHTDTAYEQYF. The CDR3 DNA follows: TGCGCCAGCAGCCATACAGACACGGCCTACGAGCAGTACTTC.

V is TRBV2 and J is TRBJ2-1; 14 bases align to TRBD2. The V and J ends lost 4 bases and 3 bases, in that order; junction bases with no gene match: 8. The CDR3 is 18 residues long. Germline CDR1 reads SNHLY; CDR2 reads FYNNEI. CDR3 in amino acids: CASSGRLAGGPGYNEQFF. CDR3 nucleotide sequence: TGTGCCAGCAGTGGACGACTAGCGGGAGGGCCGGGCTACAATGAGCAGTTCTTC.

The chain employs TRBV19 and TRBJ2-7, with 11 positions matching TRBD1. This CDR3 is 15 amino acids long. The J segment lost 4 bases and the V segment lost 5 bases, leaving 7 bases of the junction unmatched. Germline assignment: CDR1 LNHDA and CDR2 SQIVND (reference sequence). The CDR3 protein is CASSPRTGGRYEQYF. The CDR3 nucleotides read TGTGCCAGTAGTCCCAGGACAGGGGGCAGGTACGAGCAGTACTTC. Drawing the rest from reference TRBV19 and TRBJ2-7, the complete variable domain is DGGITQSPKYLFRKEGQNVTLSCEQNLNHDAMYWYRQDPGQGLRLIYYSQIVNDFQKGDIAEGYSVSREKKESFPLTVTSAQKNPTAFYLCASSPRTGGRYEQYFGPGTRLTVT.

This rearrangement joins TRBV15 to TRBJ1-4; D remains unclear. Germline assignment: CDR1 LNHNV and CDR2 YYDKDF (reference sequence). The CDR3 has 14 residues. Trimming took 5 bases from V and 0 from J, leaving 7 bases between them. The CDR3 reads CATSGSPTNEKLFF. The CDR3 nucleotides read TGTGCCACCAGCGGCAGTCCAACTAATGAAAAACTGTTTTTT.

This clonotype was observed a few times. The V gene is TRBV20-1, the J gene TRBJ2-7, with D possibly TRBD2 on 5 matching bases. The J call may not be correct, given that the DNA end is closer to TRBJ2-5. This CDR3 comprises 12 residues. The germline V gene has CDR1 DFQATT and CDR2 SNEGSKA (reference sequence). CDR3 DNA sequence: TGCAGTGCTAGACGGGGTCGGGAGACCCAGTACTTC. Protein sequence: CSARRGRETQYF.

The chain is built from TRBV3-1 and TRBJ2-4; D is uncertain. This CDR3 has 20 amino acids. Deletions cut 4 bases from V and 0 bases from J, with 25 bases between. Per the germline V gene, CDR1 is LGHDT and CDR2 is YNNKEL (reference sequence). The CDR3 reads CASSPNRAGNPTIAKNIQYF. CDR3 nucleotide sequence: TGTGCCAGCAGCCCGAACCGGGCAGGAAACCCCACTATAGCCAAAAACATTCAGTACTTC.